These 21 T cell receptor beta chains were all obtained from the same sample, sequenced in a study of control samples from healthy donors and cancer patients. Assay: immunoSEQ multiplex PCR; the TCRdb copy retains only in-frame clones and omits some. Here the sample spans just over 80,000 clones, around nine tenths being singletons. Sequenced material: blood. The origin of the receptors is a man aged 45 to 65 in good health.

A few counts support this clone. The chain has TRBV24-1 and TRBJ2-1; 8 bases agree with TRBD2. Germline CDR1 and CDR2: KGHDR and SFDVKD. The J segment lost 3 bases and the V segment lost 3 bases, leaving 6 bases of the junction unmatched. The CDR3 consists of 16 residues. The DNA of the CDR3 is TGTGCCACCAGTGATCCCAGCGGGGGATTCTACAATGAGCAGTTCTTC. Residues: CATSDPSGGFYNEQFF.

CDR3 in DNA: TGTGCCACCAGCAGAGATAGTCAGGCCTCCTACGAGCAGTACTTC. It specifies CATSRDSQASYEQYF. This sequence joins TRBV15 and TRBJ2-7; D is undetermined. CDR3 size: 15 residues. Trimming took off 0 bases at V and 0 bases at J, with 9 bases between the two ends. CDR1 and CDR2 from the germline V gene are LNHNV and YYDKDF (reference sequence).

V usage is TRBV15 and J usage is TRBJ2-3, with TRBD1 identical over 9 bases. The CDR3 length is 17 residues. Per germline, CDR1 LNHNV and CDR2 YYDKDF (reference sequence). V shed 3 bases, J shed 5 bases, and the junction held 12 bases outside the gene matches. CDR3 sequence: CATSRFRDRVSGDTQYF. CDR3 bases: TGTGCCACCAGCAGGTTCCGGGACAGGGTGTCTGGAGATACGCAGTATTTT.

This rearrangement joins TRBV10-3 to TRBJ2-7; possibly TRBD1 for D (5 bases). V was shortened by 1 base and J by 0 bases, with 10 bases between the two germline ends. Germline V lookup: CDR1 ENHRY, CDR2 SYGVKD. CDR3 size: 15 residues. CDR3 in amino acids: CAISEFYRFSYEQYF. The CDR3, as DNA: TGTGCCATCAGTGAGTTTTACAGGTTCTCCTACGAGCAGTACTTC.

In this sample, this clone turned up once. The CDR3 loop is CASSQDATGIFLNTEAFF. The CDR3 coding sequence is TGCGCCAGCAGCCAAGATGCGACAGGGATATTCTTGAACACTGAAGCTTTCTTT. The chain links TRBV4-1 to TRBJ1-1; 7 bases match TRBD1. Germline V gene sequence: CDR1 MGHRA, CDR2 YSYEKL. This CDR3 has 18 residues. V gave up 0 bases and J gave up 0 bases; unmatched junction bases: 10.

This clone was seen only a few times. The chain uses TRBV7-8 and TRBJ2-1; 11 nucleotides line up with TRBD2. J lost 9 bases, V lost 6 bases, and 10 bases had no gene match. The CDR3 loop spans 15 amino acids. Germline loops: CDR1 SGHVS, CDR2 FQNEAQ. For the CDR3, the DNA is TGTGCCAGCAGTTCCACCCCGGGACTAGCGGCTGAGCAGTTCTTC. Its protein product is CASSSTPGLAAEQFF.

CDR3 protein: CATRQNNQPQHF. The CDR3 DNA reads TGTGCCACTAGACAGAATAATCAGCCCCAGCATTTT. V and J are TRBV19 and TRBJ1-5; D perhaps matches TRBD1 (5 bases). CDR1 and CDR2 (germline): LNHDA, SQIVND (reference sequence). Trimming took off 10 bases at V and 4 bases at J, with 11 bases between the two ends. CDR3 length equals 12 residues.

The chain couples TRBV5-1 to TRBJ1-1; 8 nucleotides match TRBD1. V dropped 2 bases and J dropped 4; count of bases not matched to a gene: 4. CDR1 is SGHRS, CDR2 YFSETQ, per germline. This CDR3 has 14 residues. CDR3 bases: TGCGCCAGCAGCTTCGGACAGGGAGGCACTGAAGCTTTCTTT. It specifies CASSFGQGGTEAFF.

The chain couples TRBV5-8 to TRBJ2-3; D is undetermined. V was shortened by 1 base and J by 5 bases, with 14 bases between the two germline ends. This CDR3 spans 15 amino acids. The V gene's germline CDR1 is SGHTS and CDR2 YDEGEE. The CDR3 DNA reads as TGTGCCAGCAGCTTGTTTGGACCTCTGAGAGATACGCAGTATTTT. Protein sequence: CASSLFGPLRDTQYF.

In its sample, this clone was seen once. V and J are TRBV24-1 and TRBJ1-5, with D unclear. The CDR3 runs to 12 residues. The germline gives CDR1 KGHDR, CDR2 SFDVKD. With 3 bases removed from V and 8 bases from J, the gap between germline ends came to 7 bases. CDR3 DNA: TGTGCCACCAGTGATGGGCATGAGCCCCAGCATTTT. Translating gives CATSDGHEPQHF.

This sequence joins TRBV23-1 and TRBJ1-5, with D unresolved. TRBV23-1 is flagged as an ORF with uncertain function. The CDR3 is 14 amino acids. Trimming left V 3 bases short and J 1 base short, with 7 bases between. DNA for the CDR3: TGCGCCAGCAGTCATGGAGAGAGCAATCAGCCCCAGCATTTT. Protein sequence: CASSHGESNQPQHF.

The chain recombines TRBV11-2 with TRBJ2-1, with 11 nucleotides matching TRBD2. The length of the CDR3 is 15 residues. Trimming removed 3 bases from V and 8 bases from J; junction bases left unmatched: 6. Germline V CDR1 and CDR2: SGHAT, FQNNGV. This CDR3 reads CASSFRLAGLDEQFF. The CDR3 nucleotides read TGTGCCAGCAGCTTTAGACTAGCGGGGTTGGATGAGCAGTTCTTC.

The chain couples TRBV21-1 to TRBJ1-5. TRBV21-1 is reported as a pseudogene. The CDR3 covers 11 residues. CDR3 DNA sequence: TGTGCCAGCAGCAAGGATCAGCCCCAGCATTTT. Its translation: CASSKDQPQHF.

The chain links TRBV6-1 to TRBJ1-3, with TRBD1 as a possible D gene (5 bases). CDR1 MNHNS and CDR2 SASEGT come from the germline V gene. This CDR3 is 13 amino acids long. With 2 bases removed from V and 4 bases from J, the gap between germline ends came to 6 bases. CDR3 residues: CASSENRGNTIYF. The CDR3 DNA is TGTGCCAGCAGTGAAAACAGGGGAAACACCATATATTTT.

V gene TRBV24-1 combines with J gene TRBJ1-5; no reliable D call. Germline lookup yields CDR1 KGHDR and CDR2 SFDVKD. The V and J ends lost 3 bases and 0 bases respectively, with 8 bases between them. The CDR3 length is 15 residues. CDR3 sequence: CATSDDSISNQPQHF. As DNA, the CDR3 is TGTGCCACCAGTGATGACTCAATTAGCAATCAGCCCCAGCATTTT.

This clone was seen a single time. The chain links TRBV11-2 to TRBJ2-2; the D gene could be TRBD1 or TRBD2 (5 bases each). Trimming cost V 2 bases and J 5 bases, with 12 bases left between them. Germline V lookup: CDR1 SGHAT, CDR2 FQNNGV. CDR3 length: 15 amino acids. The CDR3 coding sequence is TGTGCCAGCAGCTTAAGTCGGGGCCAAACCGGGGAGCTGTTTTTT. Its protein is CASSLSRGQTGELFF.

CDR3 sequence reads: CASSIRLAWGDTEAFF. For the CDR3, the DNA is TGTGCCAGTAGTATACGCCTGGCTTGGGGCGACACTGAAGCTTTCTTT. The chain has TRBV19 and TRBJ1-1, with a tentative D call TRBD1 (5 bases). The CDR3 contains 16 residues. The ends were cut back, 2 bases at V and 3 bases at J, with 16 bases in the middle. Germline assignment: CDR1 LNHDA and CDR2 SQIVND (reference sequence).

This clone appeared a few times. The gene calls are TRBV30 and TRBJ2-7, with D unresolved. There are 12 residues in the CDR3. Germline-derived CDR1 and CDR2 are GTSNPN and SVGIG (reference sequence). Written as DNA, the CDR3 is TGTGCTTGGGCCAGAAGGTGGGACGAGCAGTACTTC. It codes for CAWARRWDEQYF.

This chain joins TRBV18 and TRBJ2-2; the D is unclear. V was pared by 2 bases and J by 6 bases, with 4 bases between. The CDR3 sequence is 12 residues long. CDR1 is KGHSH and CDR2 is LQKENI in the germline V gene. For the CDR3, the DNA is TGTGCCAGCTCACCAGTGGCCGGGGAGCTGTTTTTT. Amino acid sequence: CASSPVAGELFF.

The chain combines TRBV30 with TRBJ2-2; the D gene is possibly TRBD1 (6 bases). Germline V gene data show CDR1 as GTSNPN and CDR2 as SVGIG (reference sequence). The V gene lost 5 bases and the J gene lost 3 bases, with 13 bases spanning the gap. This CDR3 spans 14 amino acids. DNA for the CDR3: TGTGCCTGGGGGGGCGGTGTACACACCGGGGAGCTGTTTTTT. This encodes CAWGGGVHTGELFF.

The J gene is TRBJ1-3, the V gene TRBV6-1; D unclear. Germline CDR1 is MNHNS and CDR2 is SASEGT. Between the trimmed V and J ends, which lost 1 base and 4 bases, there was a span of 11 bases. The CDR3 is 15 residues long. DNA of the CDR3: TGTGCCAGCAGTGAAGATGGCACGGGCGGAAACACCATATATTTT. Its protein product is CASSEDGTGGNTIYF.